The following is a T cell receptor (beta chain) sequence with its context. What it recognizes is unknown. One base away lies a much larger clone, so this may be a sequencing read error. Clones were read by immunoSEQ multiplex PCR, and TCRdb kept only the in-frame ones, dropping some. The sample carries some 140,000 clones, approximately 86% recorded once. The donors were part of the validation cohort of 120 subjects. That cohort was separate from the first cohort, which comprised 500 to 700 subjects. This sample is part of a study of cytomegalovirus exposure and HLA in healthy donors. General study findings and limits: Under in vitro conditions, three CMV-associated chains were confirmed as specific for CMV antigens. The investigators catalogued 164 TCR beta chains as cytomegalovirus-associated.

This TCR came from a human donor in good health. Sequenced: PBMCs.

CDR3 nucleotides: TGTGCCAGCAGCCCCGGGACAGCTAACTATGGCTACACCTTC. It specifies CASSPGTANYGYTF. The chain links TRBV6-1 to TRBJ1-2; TRBD1 matches 7 bases. V shed 6 bases, J shed 0 bases, and the junction held 4 bases outside the gene matches. The CDR3 runs to 14 residues. From germline, CDR1 is MNHNS and CDR2 SASEGT.